This is a list of T cell receptor beta chains from one sample in a study of shared clonotypes between healthy human individuals. TCRdb's table, derived via immunoSEQ multiplex PCR, lists solely in-frame clones and lacks some. The top ten clones hold 8.5% to 14% of a sample with 230,000 or so clones, 50% to 75% of them seen once. Input material: memory CD4+ T cells sorted from blood. These receptors were obtained from a man aged 25-45 years in good health. Both conserved end residues are part of each CDR3. Fields, in order: clone size, V gene, D gene, J gene, CDR3 protein, CDR3 DNA. A D gene is named only where the DNA matches it firmly. Some rows have no size entry. The others give once, few or many, or a class for an expanded clone.

clone_size: NA; v_call: TRBV7-6; d_call: TRBD2; j_call: TRBJ2-1; cdr3_aa: CASTPGILAGPLSSYNEQFF; cdr3_nt: TGTGCCAGCACCCCCGGGATTCTAGCGGGACCCCTTAGCTCCTACAATGAGCAGTTCTTC
clone_size: few; v_call: TRBV9; d_call: TRBD1; j_call: TRBJ2-2; cdr3_aa: CASSVAGDRAGELFF; cdr3_nt: TGTGCCAGCAGCGTAGCCGGCGACAGGGCCGGGGAGCTGTTTTTT
clone_size: NA; v_call: TRBV9; d_call: TRBD2; j_call: TRBJ2-3; cdr3_aa: CASSVTSGRDTQYF; cdr3_nt: TGTGCCAGCAGCGTGACTAGCGGGAGAGATACGCAGTATTTT
clone_size: NA; v_call: TRBV4-2; d_call: TRBD1; j_call: TRBJ2-3; cdr3_aa: CASSQSNRGSTDTQYF; cdr3_nt: TGTGCCAGCAGCCAGTCCAACAGGGGGAGCACAGATACGCAGTATTTT
clone_size: NA; v_call: TRBV29-1; d_call: NA; j_call: TRBJ2-7; cdr3_aa: CSVAPDLSSYEQYF; cdr3_nt: TGCAGCGTTGCTCCCGATCTTTCCAGTTACGAGCAGTACTTC
clone_size: NA; v_call: TRBV9; d_call: TRBD2; j_call: TRBJ2-3; cdr3_aa: CASSYESGGATDTQYF; cdr3_nt: TGTGCCAGCAGCTATGAGTCGGGAGGGGCAACAGATACGCAGTATTTT
clone_size: NA; v_call: TRBV9; d_call: NA; j_call: TRBJ1-4; cdr3_aa: CASSAGSAGFEKLFF; cdr3_nt: TGTGCCAGCAGCGCAGGGTCCGCGGGATTTGAAAAACTGTTTTTT
clone_size: NA; v_call: TRBV28; d_call: NA; j_call: TRBJ1-3; cdr3_aa: CASSPPPAGNTIYF; cdr3_nt: TGTGCCAGCAGTCCCCCCCCAGCTGGAAACACCATATATTTT
clone_size: NA; v_call: TRBV19; d_call: TRBD2; j_call: TRBJ2-6; cdr3_aa: CASSIGLAGFSGANVLTF; cdr3_nt: TGTGCCAGTAGTATAGGGCTAGCGGGGTTCTCTGGGGCCAACGTCCTGACTTTC
clone_size: NA; v_call: TRBV7-6; d_call: NA; j_call: TRBJ2-6; cdr3_aa: CASSLSTYGSGANVLTF; cdr3_nt: TGTGCCAGCAGCTTGTCCACATATGGCTCTGGGGCCAACGTCCTGACTTTC
clone_size: NA; v_call: TRBV13; d_call: NA; j_call: TRBJ1-5; cdr3_aa: CASSHSGLQPQHF; cdr3_nt: TGTGCCAGCAGCCATTCAGGGTTGCAGCCCCAGCATTTT
clone_size: once; v_call: TRBV30; d_call: NA; j_call: TRBJ1-2; cdr3_aa: CAWSPGVGYGYTF; cdr3_nt: TGTGCCTGGAGTCCAGGGGTAGGGTATGGCTACACCTTC
clone_size: NA; v_call: TRBV14; d_call: NA; j_call: TRBJ2-7; cdr3_aa: CASSLSPYEQYF; cdr3_nt: TGTGCCAGCAGCCTAAGCCCCTACGAGCAGTACTTC
clone_size: once; v_call: TRBV11-3; d_call: TRBD1; j_call: TRBJ2-7; cdr3_aa: CASRDRGRRTGSSYEQYF; cdr3_nt: TGTGCCAGCAGAGATAGAGGGAGAAGGACAGGGTCGTCCTACGAGCAGTACTTC
clone_size: NA; v_call: TRBV7-3; d_call: NA; j_call: TRBJ2-1; cdr3_aa: CASSIGTSKQFF; cdr3_nt: TGTGCCAGCAGTATAGGAACAAGCAAGCAGTTCTTC
clone_size: NA; v_call: TRBV5-4; d_call: NA; j_call: TRBJ1-1; cdr3_aa: CASSLPMDTEAFF; cdr3_nt: TGTGCCAGCAGCCTCCCAATGGACACTGAAGCTTTCTTT
clone_size: NA; v_call: TRBV18; d_call: TRBD2; j_call: TRBJ2-7; cdr3_aa: CASSPVAGVDEQYF; cdr3_nt: TGTGCCAGCTCACCCGTAGCGGGAGTGGACGAGCAGTACTTC
clone_size: NA; v_call: TRBV18; d_call: NA; j_call: TRBJ1-1; cdr3_aa: CASSPTMNTEAFF; cdr3_nt: TGTGCCAGCTCCCCGACCATGAACACTGAAGCTTTCTTT
clone_size: NA; v_call: TRBV4-2; d_call: NA; j_call: TRBJ1-1; cdr3_aa: CASSFVAGDTEAFF; cdr3_nt: TGTGCCAGCAGCTTCGTCGCGGGGGACACTGAAGCTTTCTTT
clone_size: NA; v_call: TRBV7-8; d_call: NA; j_call: TRBJ1-1; cdr3_aa: CASSSPGSLGAEAFF; cdr3_nt: TGTGCCAGCAGCTCACCCGGTAGCCTTGGGGCTGAAGCTTTCTTT
clone_size: NA; v_call: TRBV7-8; d_call: NA; j_call: TRBJ1-5; cdr3_aa: CASSLSRDLQPQHF; cdr3_nt: TGTGCCAGCAGTCTCAGCAGGGATTTACAGCCCCAGCATTTT
clone_size: NA; v_call: TRBV7-2; d_call: NA; j_call: TRBJ1-5; cdr3_aa: CASSLASDSNQPQHF; cdr3_nt: TGTGCCAGCAGCTTAGCTAGTGATAGCAATCAGCCCCAGCATTTT
clone_size: NA; v_call: TRBV23-1; d_call: NA; j_call: TRBJ2-7; cdr3_aa: CAISSREDYEQYF; cdr3_nt: TGCGCCATTTCGTCGAGGGAAGACTACGAGCAGTACTTC
clone_size: NA; v_call: TRBV19; d_call: TRBD2; j_call: TRBJ2-3; cdr3_aa: CASSRRSTSGVTDTQYF; cdr3_nt: TGTGCCAGTAGTAGAAGGTCCACTAGCGGAGTAACAGATACGCAGTATTTT
clone_size: NA; v_call: TRBV5-6; d_call: NA; j_call: TRBJ2-1; cdr3_aa: CASSLVALSSYNEQFF; cdr3_nt: TGTGCCAGCAGCTTGGTTGCCCTGAGCTCCTACAATGAGCAGTTCTTC
clone_size: once; v_call: TRBV19; d_call: NA; j_call: TRBJ2-3; cdr3_aa: CASSTPNTQYF; cdr3_nt: TGTGCCAGTAGTACCCCTAATACGCAGTATTTT
clone_size: NA; v_call: TRBV18; d_call: NA; j_call: TRBJ1-5; cdr3_aa: CASSPTNQPQHF; cdr3_nt: TGTGCCAGCTCACCCACTAATCAGCCCCAGCATTTT
clone_size: NA; v_call: TRBV6-1; d_call: NA; j_call: TRBJ2-7; cdr3_aa: CASTKSGSYEQYF; cdr3_nt: TGTGCCAGCACCAAATCGGGCTCCTACGAGCAGTACTTC
clone_size: NA; v_call: TRBV4-3; d_call: NA; j_call: TRBJ1-1; cdr3_aa: CASSQDRNTEAFF; cdr3_nt: TGCGCCAGCAGTCAAGACAGGAACACTGAAGCTTTCTTT
clone_size: NA; v_call: TRBV7-8; d_call: NA; j_call: TRBJ2-7; cdr3_aa: CASSSGVGVSKHEQYF; cdr3_nt: TGTGCCAGCAGCTCAGGTGTCGGGGTAAGCAAGCACGAGCAGTACTTC